The rows below give T cell receptor beta chains drawn from one sample of a study of shared clonotypes between healthy human individuals. The protocol was immunoSEQ multiplex PCR, while the TCRdb copy is restricted to in-frame clones and leaves out a portion. The sample lists over a million clones; 95% to 99% were seen once. Sequencing used naive CD4+ T cells sorted from blood. The receptors originated from a man aged 30-40 years in good health. CDR3s include the opening cysteine and the closing phenylalanine or tryptophan. The D gene is left open where the match is weak. Rows give clone size only sometimes, using once, few, many, or a class for an expanded clone.

J gene: TRBJ2-1
D gene: TRBD2
clone size: -
V gene: TRBV5-4
CDR3 DNA: TGTGCCAGCAACCCGTACGGCGGGGGAAAAAGGGATGAGCAGTTCTTC
CDR3 protein: CASNPYGGGKRDEQFF

J gene: TRBJ2-5
D gene: TRBD1
clone size: -
V gene: TRBV29-1
CDR3 DNA: TGCAGCGTTGGAGGGGGCGCCGCGGAGACCCAGTACTTC
CDR3 protein: CSVGGGAAETQYF

J gene: TRBJ1-1
D gene: TRBD1
clone size: -
V gene: TRBV19
CDR3 DNA: TGTGCCAGTAGTCGGGACAGGGCCACTGAAGCTTTCTTT
CDR3 protein: CASSRDRATEAFF

J gene: TRBJ1-5
D gene: -
clone size: -
V gene: TRBV20-1
CDR3 DNA: TGCAGTGCTGGGGGGCTTCGGCCCCAGCATTTT
CDR3 protein: CSAGGLRPQHF

J gene: TRBJ2-7
D gene: -
clone size: -
V gene: TRBV30
CDR3 DNA: TGTGCCGGAGCCCGTACGGGAACCTACGAGCAGTACTTC
CDR3 protein: CAGARTGTYEQYF

J gene: TRBJ2-7
D gene: -
clone size: -
V gene: TRBV5-1
CDR3 DNA: TGCGCCAGCAGCGAGGGACTGAACGAGCAGTACTTC
CDR3 protein: CASSEGLNEQYF

J gene: TRBJ2-7
D gene: TRBD1
clone size: -
V gene: TRBV2
CDR3 DNA: TGTGCCAGCAGCGAGCCTAAACTGACACCCGGGACAGGCAATTACGAGCAGTACTTC
CDR3 protein: CASSEPKLTPGTGNYEQYF

J gene: TRBJ2-3
D gene: -
clone size: -
V gene: TRBV27
CDR3 DNA: TGTGCCAGCAGTTTCTCGAGCCATCTCACAGATACGCAGTATTTT
CDR3 protein: CASSFSSHLTDTQYF

J gene: TRBJ1-2
D gene: -
clone size: -
V gene: TRBV19
CDR3 DNA: TGTGCCAGTACCCCTCGTTCACGCCACTATGGCTACACCTTC
CDR3 protein: CASTPRSRHYGYTF

J gene: TRBJ2-1
D gene: TRBD2
clone size: -
V gene: TRBV5-5
CDR3 DNA: TGTGCCAGCAGCTCTCGTAGCGGGAGTCTAAATGAGCAGTTCTTC
CDR3 protein: CASSSRSGSLNEQFF

J gene: TRBJ1-2
D gene: -
clone size: -
V gene: TRBV30
CDR3 DNA: TGTGCCTGGAGTGTGGGGGCTGGCTACACCTTC
CDR3 protein: CAWSVGAGYTF

J gene: TRBJ2-5
D gene: TRBD2
clone size: -
V gene: TRBV4-1
CDR3 DNA: TGCGCCAGCAGCCAAGTAATCGGGAGGGCAGAGACCCAGTACTTC
CDR3 protein: CASSQVIGRAETQYF

J gene: TRBJ2-1
D gene: -
clone size: once
V gene: TRBV9
CDR3 DNA: TGTGCCAGCAGCGTAGCCGGTTCGATGAACGTCTACAATGAGCAGTTCTTC
CDR3 protein: CASSVAGSMNVYNEQFF

J gene: TRBJ1-1
D gene: -
clone size: -
V gene: TRBV4-1
CDR3 DNA: TGCGCCAGCAGCCAAGAAAGACGTGTTGAAGCTTTCTTT
CDR3 protein: CASSQERRVEAFF

J gene: TRBJ2-2
D gene: -
clone size: -
V gene: TRBV9
CDR3 DNA: TGTGCCAGCAGCGTAGTGGCCTTAACCGGGGAGCTGTTTTTT
CDR3 protein: CASSVVALTGELFF

J gene: TRBJ2-3
D gene: -
clone size: once
V gene: TRBV2
CDR3 DNA: TGTGCCAGCAGTGAAACAGGTTCCCCGACTACGCAGTATTTT
CDR3 protein: CASSETGSPTTQYF

J gene: TRBJ1-5
D gene: -
clone size: -
V gene: TRBV21-1
CDR3 DNA: TGTGCCAGCAGCATCCGACCGGTCCTTGGCAATCAGCCCCAGCATTTT
CDR3 protein: CASSIRPVLGNQPQHF

J gene: TRBJ1-2
D gene: -
clone size: -
V gene: TRBV15
CDR3 DNA: TGTGCCACCAGCAGAGATCCCAGAGCGTCGGATAACTATGGCTACACCTTC
CDR3 protein: CATSRDPRASDNYGYTF

J gene: TRBJ2-3
D gene: TRBD1
clone size: -
V gene: TRBV25-1
CDR3 DNA: TGTGCCAGCAGTGGGACAGGGGTCACAGATACGCAGTATTTT
CDR3 protein: CASSGTGVTDTQYF

J gene: TRBJ2-5
D gene: TRBD2
clone size: -
V gene: TRBV7-9
CDR3 DNA: TGTGCCAGCATGGAGTCTAGCGGGTTCCAAGAGACCCAGTACTTC
CDR3 protein: CASMESSGFQETQYF

J gene: TRBJ2-1
D gene: TRBD1
clone size: -
V gene: TRBV2
CDR3 DNA: TGTGCCAGCAGTCCCCAAGGGGGCGGATACAATGAGCAGTTCTTC
CDR3 protein: CASSPQGGGYNEQFF

J gene: TRBJ1-4
D gene: TRBD1
clone size: -
V gene: TRBV7-7
CDR3 DNA: TGTGCCAGCAGCTTGTTATTCAAAGCCCGGGACAGGGGGCCGTGGGAAAAACTGTTTTTT
CDR3 protein: CASSLLFKARDRGPWEKLFF

J gene: TRBJ1-1
D gene: -
clone size: once
V gene: TRBV6-5
CDR3 DNA: TGTGCCAGCAGTTACCTTCCCCAAGGGAACACTGAAGCTTTCTTT
CDR3 protein: CASSYLPQGNTEAFF

J gene: TRBJ1-1
D gene: -
clone size: -
V gene: TRBV15
CDR3 DNA: TGTGCCACCAGCAGAGATCGATACAGGATAGCTGAAGCTTTCTTT
CDR3 protein: CATSRDRYRIAEAFF

J gene: TRBJ1-2
D gene: -
clone size: -
V gene: TRBV28
CDR3 DNA: TGTGCCAGCAGCGAAAACCGTTGGGCTAACTATGGCTACACCTTC
CDR3 protein: CASSENRWANYGYTF

J gene: TRBJ2-3
D gene: TRBD1
clone size: -
V gene: TRBV5-1
CDR3 DNA: TGCGCCAGCAGCCAAACCCTAGCCGGGACAGCGTTAAAGCCAGATACGCAGTATTTT
CDR3 protein: CASSQTLAGTALKPDTQYF

J gene: TRBJ2-5
D gene: -
clone size: -
V gene: TRBV5-1
CDR3 DNA: TGCGCCAGCAGCCCCGCTGGCGGGACAAACCAAGAGACCCAGTACTTC
CDR3 protein: CASSPAGGTNQETQYF

J gene: TRBJ2-7
D gene: -
clone size: -
V gene: TRBV4-2
CDR3 DNA: TGTGCCAGCAGCCAAGCGGCCGGGAGTGATCTCCTAGACGAGCAGTACTTC
CDR3 protein: CASSQAAGSDLLDEQYF

J gene: TRBJ2-7
D gene: -
clone size: -
V gene: TRBV20-1
CDR3 DNA: TGCAGTGCCCCTACACTCATCGAGCAGTACTTC
CDR3 protein: CSAPTLIEQYF

J gene: TRBJ2-1
D gene: -
clone size: -
V gene: TRBV7-2
CDR3 DNA: TGTGCCAGCAGCAATACCGACCGGTTGGGGGACCTAAGGGGCTTCTTC
CDR3 protein: CASSNTDRLGDLRGFF

J gene: TRBJ1-5
D gene: TRBD1
clone size: -
V gene: TRBV6-1
CDR3 DNA: TGTGCCAGCATCTGGGACAGGGGATTCAATCAGCCCCAGCATTTT
CDR3 protein: CASIWDRGFNQPQHF

J gene: TRBJ1-1
D gene: -
clone size: -
V gene: TRBV28
CDR3 DNA: TGTGCCAGCAGTCAGACAGCTGAGAACACTGAAGCTTTCTTT
CDR3 protein: CASSQTAENTEAFF

J gene: TRBJ2-2
D gene: -
clone size: -
V gene: TRBV6-1
CDR3 DNA: TGTGCCAGCAGTGAAAGGGGGGAGCCTTTGAACACCGGGGAGCTGTTTTTT
CDR3 protein: CASSERGEPLNTGELFF

J gene: TRBJ2-7
D gene: TRBD1
clone size: -
V gene: TRBV2
CDR3 DNA: TGTGCCAGCATGGACCAGGGGGCGCTTAGGTCGGCCTACGAGCAGTACTTC
CDR3 protein: CASMDQGALRSAYEQYF

J gene: TRBJ2-1
D gene: -
clone size: -
V gene: TRBV18
CDR3 DNA: TGTGCCAGCTCATCGCTCGGGACTGGATACAATGAGCAGTTCTTC
CDR3 protein: CASSSLGTGYNEQFF

J gene: TRBJ2-1
D gene: -
clone size: once
V gene: TRBV23-1
CDR3 DNA: TGCGCCAGCAGTCATTCTACGGGACGCAATGAGCAGTTCTTC
CDR3 protein: CASSHSTGRNEQFF

J gene: TRBJ1-1
D gene: TRBD1
clone size: -
V gene: TRBV25-1
CDR3 DNA: TGTGCCAGCAGTACCGGGACAGCTATCCCCCCGGCTTTCTTT
CDR3 protein: CASSTGTAIPPAFF

J gene: TRBJ1-1
D gene: TRBD1
clone size: -
V gene: TRBV18
CDR3 DNA: TGTGCCAGCTCACCACGCGGGACAGGGTACCCGAACACTGAAGCTTTCTTT
CDR3 protein: CASSPRGTGYPNTEAFF

J gene: TRBJ1-5
D gene: -
clone size: -
V gene: TRBV19
CDR3 DNA: TGTGCCAGTAGTATGGGGGCCAATCAGCCCCAGCATTTT
CDR3 protein: CASSMGANQPQHF

J gene: TRBJ1-1
D gene: -
clone size: -
V gene: TRBV18
CDR3 DNA: TGTGCCAGCTCACCAGGGATGTGGACTGAAGCTTTCTTT
CDR3 protein: CASSPGMWTEAFF

J gene: TRBJ2-2
D gene: -
clone size: -
V gene: TRBV11-3
CDR3 DNA: TGTGCCAGCAGCTTCAACACCGGGGAGCTGTTTTTT
CDR3 protein: CASSFNTGELFF

J gene: TRBJ1-1
D gene: -
clone size: -
V gene: TRBV15
CDR3 DNA: TGTGCCACCAGCAGAGATGGAATCATGAACACTGAAGCTTTCTTT
CDR3 protein: CATSRDGIMNTEAFF

J gene: TRBJ2-4
D gene: TRBD1
clone size: once
V gene: TRBV5-6
CDR3 DNA: TGTGCCAGCAGCGTCTCGGGACAGGGAAGGTACATTCAGTACTTC
CDR3 protein: CASSVSGQGRYIQYF

J gene: TRBJ2-5
D gene: -
clone size: -
V gene: TRBV4-1
CDR3 DNA: TGCGCCAGCAGCCCCACAGATACTGGCTCCCAGAGGGGAAAGACCCAGTACTTC
CDR3 protein: CASSPTDTGSQRGKTQYF

J gene: TRBJ1-1
D gene: -
clone size: -
V gene: TRBV28
CDR3 DNA: TGTGCCAGCAGTTTTAGGGGGGCTGTCACTGAAGCTTTCTTT
CDR3 protein: CASSFRGAVTEAFF

J gene: TRBJ2-7
D gene: -
clone size: -
V gene: TRBV20-1
CDR3 DNA: TGCAGTGCTAGACCGGGACCCGAGCAGTACTTC
CDR3 protein: CSARPGPEQYF

J gene: TRBJ1-5
D gene: -
clone size: -
V gene: TRBV18
CDR3 DNA: TGTGCCAGCTCACCAATTGATGGCAATCAGCCCCAGCATTTT
CDR3 protein: CASSPIDGNQPQHF

J gene: TRBJ2-7
D gene: -
clone size: -
V gene: TRBV20-1
CDR3 DNA: TGCAGTGCCCGACCAGTTTACGAGCAGTACTTC
CDR3 protein: CSARPVYEQYF

J gene: TRBJ1-2
D gene: TRBD1
clone size: -
V gene: TRBV5-4
CDR3 DNA: TGTGCCAGCAGCTTGTTGAAGGGGGCCTATGGCTACACCTTC
CDR3 protein: CASSLLKGAYGYTF

J gene: TRBJ2-7
D gene: -
clone size: -
V gene: TRBV6-4
CDR3 DNA: TGTGCCAGCAGTGACTCGGGGGTCGGGAGTCTCTACGAGCAGTACTTC
CDR3 protein: CASSDSGVGSLYEQYF

J gene: TRBJ2-7
D gene: TRBD1
clone size: -
V gene: TRBV7-2
CDR3 DNA: TGTGCCAGCAGCCCAATAGGGGGCGCCTACGAGCAGTACTTC
CDR3 protein: CASSPIGGAYEQYF

J gene: TRBJ2-7
D gene: TRBD2
clone size: -
V gene: TRBV18
CDR3 DNA: TGTGCCAGCTCACGGGGTAGCGGGGTTTACGAGCAGTACTTC
CDR3 protein: CASSRGSGVYEQYF

J gene: TRBJ1-5
D gene: -
clone size: -
V gene: TRBV4-1
CDR3 DNA: TGCGCCAGCAGCCAGTTGATCGGCAATCAGCCCCAGCATTTT
CDR3 protein: CASSQLIGNQPQHF

J gene: TRBJ2-1
D gene: TRBD2
clone size: -
V gene: TRBV7-2
CDR3 DNA: TGTGCCAGCAGCCGGACTAGCCACAATGAGCAGTTCTTC
CDR3 protein: CASSRTSHNEQFF

J gene: TRBJ2-7
D gene: TRBD2
clone size: -
V gene: TRBV11-1
CDR3 DNA: TGTGCCAGCAGCTCCTCTCGCGGGAGGGCCTACGAGCAGTACTTC
CDR3 protein: CASSSSRGRAYEQYF

J gene: TRBJ2-3
D gene: -
clone size: -
V gene: TRBV4-3
CDR3 DNA: TGCGCCAGCAGCCGAGGGGGAGATACGCAGTATTTT
CDR3 protein: CASSRGGDTQYF

J gene: TRBJ2-7
D gene: TRBD2
clone size: -
V gene: TRBV18
CDR3 DNA: TGTGCCAGCTCACTCAGGTGGACTAGCGGGAGGTCCTACGAGCAGTACTTC
CDR3 protein: CASSLRWTSGRSYEQYF

J gene: TRBJ1-2
D gene: -
clone size: -
V gene: TRBV7-6
CDR3 DNA: TGTGCCAGCAGCCCGGACAGCCTTACTAACTATGGCTACACCTTC
CDR3 protein: CASSPDSLTNYGYTF